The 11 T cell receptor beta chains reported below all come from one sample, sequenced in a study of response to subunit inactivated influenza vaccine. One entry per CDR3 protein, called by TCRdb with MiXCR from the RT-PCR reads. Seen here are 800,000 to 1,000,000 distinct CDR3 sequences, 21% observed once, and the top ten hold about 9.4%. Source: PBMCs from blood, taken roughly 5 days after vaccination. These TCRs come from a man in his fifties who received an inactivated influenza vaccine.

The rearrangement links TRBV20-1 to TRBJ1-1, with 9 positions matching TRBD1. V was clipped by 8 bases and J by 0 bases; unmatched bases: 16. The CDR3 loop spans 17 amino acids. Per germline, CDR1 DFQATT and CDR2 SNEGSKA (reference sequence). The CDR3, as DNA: TGCAGTACAAACGACCGGGACAGGGAAGAAGTGAACACTGAAGCTTTCTTT. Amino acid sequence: CSTNDRDREEVNTEAFF.

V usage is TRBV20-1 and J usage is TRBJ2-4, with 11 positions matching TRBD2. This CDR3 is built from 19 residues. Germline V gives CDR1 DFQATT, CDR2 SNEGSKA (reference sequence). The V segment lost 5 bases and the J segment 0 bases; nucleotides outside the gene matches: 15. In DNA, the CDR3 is TGCAGTGCTCCCAGTCCGGGGTGGACTAGCGGGTTAGCCAAAAACATTCAGTACTTC. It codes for CSAPSPGWTSGLAKNIQYF.

CDR3 loop: CASSLAISINEQFF. In DNA form, the CDR3 reads TGTGCCAGCAGCTTAGCGATTAGCATAAATGAGCAGTTCTTC. The chain employs TRBV7-9 and TRBJ2-1; D unclear. V gave up 0 bases and J gave up 7 bases, with 10 bases separating them. Germline V CDR1 and CDR2: SEHNR, FQNEAQ (reference sequence). The CDR3 extends over 14 amino acids.

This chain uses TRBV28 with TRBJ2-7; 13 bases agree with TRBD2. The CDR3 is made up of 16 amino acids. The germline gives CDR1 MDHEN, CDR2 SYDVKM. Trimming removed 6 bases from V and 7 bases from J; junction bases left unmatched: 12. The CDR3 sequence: CASRPGTSGTSWEQYF. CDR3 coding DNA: TGTGCCAGCAGACCTGGGACTAGCGGGACCTCCTGGGAGCAGTACTTC. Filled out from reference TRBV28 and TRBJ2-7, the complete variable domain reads DVKVTQSSRYLVKRTGEKVFLECVQDMDHENMFWYRQDPGLGLRLIYFSYDVKMKEKGDIPEGYSVSREKKERFSLILESASTNQTSMYLCASRPGTSGTSWEQYFGPGTRLTVT.

As DNA, the CDR3 is TGTGCCAGTAGTATAGCGGGGACATACAATGAGCAGTTCTTC. This encodes CASSIAGTYNEQFF. The rearrangement uses TRBV19 and TRBJ2-1; D perhaps matches TRBD1 (6 bases). The CDR3 is 14 residues long. V gave up 1 base and J gave up 4 bases, with 8 bases separating them. Germline values: CDR1 LNHDA, CDR2 SQIVND (reference sequence).

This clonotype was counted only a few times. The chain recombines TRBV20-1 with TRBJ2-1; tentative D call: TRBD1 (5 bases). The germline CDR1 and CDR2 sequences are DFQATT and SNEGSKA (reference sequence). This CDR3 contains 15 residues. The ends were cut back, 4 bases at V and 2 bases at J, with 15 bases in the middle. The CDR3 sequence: CSATYRQFPYNEQFF. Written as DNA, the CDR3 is TGCAGTGCTACCTATAGACAGTTTCCCTACAATGAGCAGTTCTTC.

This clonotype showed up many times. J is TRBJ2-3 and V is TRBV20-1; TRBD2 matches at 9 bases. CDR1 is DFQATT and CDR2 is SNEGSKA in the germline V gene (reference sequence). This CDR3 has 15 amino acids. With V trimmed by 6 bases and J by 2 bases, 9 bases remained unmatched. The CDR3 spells CSARGLAGITDTQYF. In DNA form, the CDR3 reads TGCAGTGCACGAGGCCTAGCGGGAATCACAGATACGCAGTATTTT.

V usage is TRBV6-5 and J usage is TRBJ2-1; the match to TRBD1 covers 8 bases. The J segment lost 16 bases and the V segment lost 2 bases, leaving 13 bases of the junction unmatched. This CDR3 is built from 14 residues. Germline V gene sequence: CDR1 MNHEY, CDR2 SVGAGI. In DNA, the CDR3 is TGTGCCAGCAGTTACCGACCCCTTGCAGGGGGCGGATTCTTC. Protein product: CASSYRPLAGGGFF.

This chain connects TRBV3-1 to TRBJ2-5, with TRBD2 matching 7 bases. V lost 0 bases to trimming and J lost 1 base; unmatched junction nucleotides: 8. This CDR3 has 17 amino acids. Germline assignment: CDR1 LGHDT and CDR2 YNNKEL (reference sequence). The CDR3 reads CASSQERGPGGQETQYF. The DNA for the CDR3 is TGTGCCAGCAGCCAAGAAAGAGGGCCGGGGGGCCAAGAGACCCAGTACTTC.

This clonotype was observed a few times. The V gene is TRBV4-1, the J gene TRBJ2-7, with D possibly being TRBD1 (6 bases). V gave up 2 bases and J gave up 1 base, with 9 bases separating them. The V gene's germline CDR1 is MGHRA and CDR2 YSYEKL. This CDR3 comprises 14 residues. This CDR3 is CASSQWDTSYEQYF. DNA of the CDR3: TGCGCCAGCAGCCAATGGGACACGTCCTACGAGCAGTACTTC.

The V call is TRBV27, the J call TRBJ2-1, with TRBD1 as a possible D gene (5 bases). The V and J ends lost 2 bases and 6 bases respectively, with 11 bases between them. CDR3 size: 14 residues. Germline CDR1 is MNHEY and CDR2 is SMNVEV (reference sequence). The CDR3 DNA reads TGTGCCAGCAGTTTAAGGGGCGCGCGCAATGAGCAGTTCTTC. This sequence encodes CASSLRGARNEQFF.